This is a list of T cell receptor beta chains from one sample in a study of glioma-infiltrating T cells after dendritic cell vaccination. TCRdb's table, derived via immunoSEQ multiplex PCR, lists solely in-frame clones and lacks some. The table lists some 100,000 clones, around three quarters of them singletons, with roughly 5.7% in the top ten. Sample: blood, taken before dendritic cell vaccination. The receptors here all came from a human donor with glioblastoma. Both conserved end residues are part of each CDR3. The D gene is left open where the match is weak. The size field is filled for only some rows; it gives once, few, many or a size class.

d_call clone_size j_call v_call cdr3_length cdr3_aa cdr3_nt
NA few TRBJ1-4 TRBV2 14 CASGQPGQGEKLFF TGTGCCAGCGGCCAGCCGGGACAAGGGGAAAAACTGTTTTTT
TRBD2 NA TRBJ2-7 TRBV2 11 CASSRLARQYF TGTGCCAGCAGTCGACTAGCCAGGCAGTACTTC
TRBD1 NA TRBJ1-1 TRBV5-1 14 CASSPGQGNTEAFF TGCGCCAGCAGCCCGGGACAGGGGAACACTGAAGCTTTCTTT
TRBD1 NA TRBJ2-1 TRBV5-1 14 CASSDRTGFGEQFF TGCGCCAGCAGCGACCGGACAGGGTTCGGTGAGCAGTTCTTC
NA NA TRBJ1-1 TRBV29-1 13 CSVRIQQGTEAFF TGCAGCGTCAGGATACAGCAGGGAACTGAAGCTTTCTTT
NA NA TRBJ2-7 TRBV2 12 CASRLDSYEQYF TGTGCCTCTCGACTTGACTCCTACGAGCAGTACTTC
NA NA TRBJ2-7 TRBV5-4 13 CASSQEGGLEQYF TGTGCCAGCAGCCAAGAAGGGGGTCTCGAGCAGTACTTC
TRBD1 few TRBJ1-4 TRBV5-5 14 CASSLGQGNEKLFF TGTGCCAGCAGCCTGGGACAGGGAAATGAAAAACTGTTTTTT
NA NA TRBJ1-5 TRBV11-2 13 CASSLGANQPQHF TGTGCCAGCAGCTTAGGAGCCAATCAGCCCCAGCATTTT
NA NA TRBJ2-3 TRBV7-3 14 CASSFRGSTDTQYF TGTGCCAGCAGCTTTAGGGGGAGCACAGATACGCAGTATTTT
TRBD1 few TRBJ1-2 TRBV6-6 13 CASSPDRNYGYTF TGTGCCAGCAGTCCGGACAGGAACTATGGCTACACCTTC
NA NA TRBJ2-1 TRBV7-9 14 CASSRGSSYNEQFF TGTGCCAGCTCCCGGGGGAGCTCCTACAATGAGCAGTTCTTC
NA NA TRBJ1-1 TRBV5-1 12 CASSTGNTEAFF TGCGCCAGCAGCACAGGTAACACTGAAGCTTTCTTT
TRBD1 NA TRBJ1-4 TRBV7-6 16 CASSPWSGQFNEKLFF TGTGCCAGCAGCCCTTGGTCGGGACAGTTTAATGAAAAACTGTTTTTT
TRBD1 once TRBJ1-3 TRBV5-1 15 CASSLDRGPGNTIYF TGCGCCAGCAGCTTGGACAGGGGGCCTGGAAACACCATATATTTT
NA NA TRBJ1-2 TRBV7-9 15 CASSSSNRDIYGYTF TGTGCCAGCAGCTCTAGTAACCGGGATATCTATGGCTACACCTTC
TRBD2 NA TRBJ2-7 TRBV5-6 15 CASSSPGLAGDEQYF TGTGCCAGCAGCTCGCCGGGACTAGCGGGAGACGAGCAGTACTTC
TRBD1 few TRBJ2-1 TRBV30 14 CAWKGDRGIGEQFF TGTGCCTGGAAAGGGGACAGGGGGATTGGTGAGCAGTTCTTC
NA many TRBJ1-1 TRBV7-9 14 CASSLLTGNTEAFF TGTGCCAGCAGCCTACTGACAGGGAACACTGAAGCTTTCTTT
NA NA TRBJ1-1 TRBV5-1 14 CASSFREMNTEAFF TGCGCCAGCAGCTTTCGCGAAATGAACACTGAAGCTTTCTTT
NA NA TRBJ1-1 TRBV11-2 13 CASSSSGNTEAFF TGTGCCAGCAGCTCATCCGGGAACACTGAAGCTTTCTTT
NA once TRBJ2-3 TRBV7-2 15 CASSSAGLYTDTQYF TGTGCCAGCAGCTCGGCGGGACTTTACACAGATACGCAGTATTTT
NA few TRBJ1-1 TRBV6-1 13 CASADSLNTEAFF TGTGCCAGCGCGGACAGCCTGAACACTGAAGCTTTCTTT
TRBD1 NA TRBJ1-2 TRBV6-1 13 CASSADRGRGYTF TGTGCCAGCAGTGCGGACAGGGGGCGAGGCTACACCTTC
NA few TRBJ1-5 TRBV6-4 14 CASSYRQGGQPQHF TGTGCCAGCAGTTACCGGCAGGGAGGTCAGCCCCAGCATTTT
TRBD1 NA TRBJ2-1 TRBV9 15 CASSARDRAYNEQFF TGTGCCAGCAGCGCCCGGGACAGGGCGTACAATGAGCAGTTCTTC
NA NA TRBJ1-1 TRBV9 14 CASSKGTMNTEAFF TGTGCCAGCAGCAAAGGGACAATGAACACTGAAGCTTTCTTT
NA few TRBJ1-6 TRBV2 12 CASRQNNSPLHF TGTGCCAGCCGACAGAATAATTCACCCCTCCACTTT
TRBD2 NA TRBJ2-5 TRBV9 15 CASSVGLAGGETQYF TGTGCCAGCAGCGTTGGACTAGCGGGAGGAGAGACCCAGTACTTC
TRBD1 NA TRBJ2-3 TRBV6-6 14 CASSTPGQGDTQYF TGTGCCAGCAGTACACCGGGACAGGGGGATACGCAGTATTTT
NA NA TRBJ2-7 TRBV6-1 13 CASRAGLAYEQYF TGTGCCAGCAGGGCAGGGTTGGCCTACGAGCAGTACTTC
TRBD1 NA TRBJ2-7 TRBV10-3 16 CAISGDRGQAIYEQYF TGTGCCATCAGTGGTGACAGGGGCCAGGCAATCTACGAGCAGTACTTC
TRBD1 NA TRBJ1-2 TRBV4-2 16 CASSQEGTGSEYGYTF TGTGCCAGCAGCCAAGAAGGGACAGGGTCCGAATATGGCTACACCTTC
TRBD2 NA TRBJ2-2 TRBV28 14 CAGGLAVNTGELFF TGTGCCGGCGGACTAGCGGTTAACACCGGGGAGCTGTTTTTT
NA NA TRBJ1-1 TRBV6-6 12 CASSIQVTEAFF TGTGCCAGCAGTATCCAGGTAACTGAAGCTTTCTTT
NA NA TRBJ2-7 TRBV10-3 16 CAISEYEVGVGFEQYF TGTGCCATCAGTGAGTACGAAGTCGGGGTTGGATTCGAGCAGTACTTC
NA NA TRBJ2-2 TRBV6-1 16 CASSEARSRNTGELFF TGTGCCAGCAGTGAAGCGCGCTCACGTAACACCGGGGAGCTGTTTTTT
TRBD2 NA TRBJ2-3 TRBV2 14 CASSRLAFTDTQYF TGTGCCAGCTCCCGACTAGCGTTCACAGATACGCAGTATTTT